Listed below are T cell receptor beta chains from one sample, sequenced in a study of response to subunit inactivated influenza vaccine. TCRdb passed the RT-PCR reads through MiXCR, listing each CDR3 protein once. The sample contains 530,000 or so distinct CDR3 sequences, less than 30% of which appear only once. The material was CD4+ T cells sorted from PBMCs, obtained 5 days after vaccination. These receptors all stem from a man aged 45-65 years who received an inactivated influenza vaccine. CDR3s include the opening cysteine and the closing phenylalanine or tryptophan. The order of the fields is J gene, clone size, D gene, V gene, CDR3 DNA, CDR3 protein. A D gene is named only where the DNA matches it firmly. Some rows mark clone size as missing; the rest say once, few, many or name a class of expanded clone.

TRBJ2-1	few	.	TRBV29-1	TGCAGCGCAAGAGACTCAATGAGGAGAGAAGGCTACAATGAGCAGTTCTTC	CSARDSMRREGYNEQFF
TRBJ2-1	few	TRBD1	TRBV5-1	TGCGCCAGCAGCACCGGGACAGGGATTTATGAGCAGTTCTTC	CASSTGTGIYEQFF
TRBJ2-5	.	TRBD1	TRBV7-2	TGTGCCAGCAGCTCAACCCCGGGACAGGGGCTTGAGACCCAGTACTTC	CASSSTPGQGLETQYF
TRBJ2-1	.	.	TRBV6-5	TGTGCCAGCAGCCAACCCCCCAATGAGCAGTTCTTC	CASSQPPNEQFF
TRBJ2-1	few	.	TRBV18	TGTGCCAGCTCACCGGCCGGGGCAGGGAGAAATGAGCAGTTCTTC	CASSPAGAGRNEQFF
TRBJ2-4	.	.	TRBV12-3/TRBV12-4	TGTGCCAGCAGTTTTTCCGACAGAAAAAACATTCAGTACTTC	CASSFSDRKNIQYF
TRBJ2-7	few	.	TRBV4-3	TGCGCCAGCAGCCAACAACCATACTACGAGCAGTACTTC	CASSQQPYYEQYF
TRBJ2-7	few	TRBD1	TRBV20-1	TGCAGTGCCGAGGACAGGCTAGGGAACTCCTACGAGCAGTACTTC	CSAEDRLGNSYEQYF
TRBJ1-1	few	TRBD1	TRBV12-3/TRBV12-4	TGTGCCAGCAGTTGGGACAGAGGGAACACTGAAGCTTTCTTT	CASSWDRGNTEAFF
TRBJ2-5	.	.	TRBV5-1	TGCGCCAGCAGCCCCGGCCCATCGGCGGAGACCCAGTACTTC	CASSPGPSAETQYF
TRBJ2-3	few	TRBD2	TRBV7-3	TGTGCCAGCAGCCCCACGAGAAGGTCCCCTAGCGGCGGCGGAACGCAGTATTTT	CASSPTRRSPSGGGTQYF
TRBJ2-1	few	.	TRBV6-2/TRBV6-3	TGTGCCAGCAGTTACTGGGGATGGGAGCAGTTCTTC	CASSYWGWEQFF
TRBJ2-1	once	.	TRBV6-1	TGTGCCAGCAGTGAGGGGTTGGACGGCAATGAGCAGTTCTTC	CASSEGLDGNEQFF
TRBJ2-3	few	.	TRBV12-3/TRBV12-4	TGTGCCAGCAGTTTACTGGGCGGGGGCACAGATACGCAGTATTTT	CASSLLGGGTDTQYF
TRBJ1-4	few	.	TRBV5-1	TGCGCCAGCAGCCCGGTTGGGGGGCGCGTTGAAAAACTGTTTTTT	CASSPVGGRVEKLFF
TRBJ1-6	.	TRBD1	TRBV4-1	TGCGCCAGCAGCCAGGCGACTTGGACAGGGAATTCACCCCTCCACTTT	CASSQATWTGNSPLHF
TRBJ2-5	.	TRBD2	TRBV7-2	TGTGCCAGCAGCTATAGGACTAGCGGGGAGACCCAGTACTTC	CASSYRTSGETQYF
TRBJ1-6	once	.	TRBV19	TGTGCCAGTAGTTCACAGGCCAGGAGCGGGTCACCCCTCCACTTT	CASSSQARSGSPLHF
TRBJ2-5	once	.	TRBV10-3	TGTGCCATCAGTGAAAGAGAGACCCAGTACTTC	CAISERETQYF
TRBJ1-6	.	.	TRBV5-1	TGCGCCAGCAGCTTGGACCAAACCCGGCCCCTCCACTTT	CASSLDQTRPLHF
TRBJ2-7	.	TRBD1	TRBV5-5	TGTGCCAGCAGCTTGGGTTCAGGGGGATACTACGAGCAGTACTTC	CASSLGSGGYYEQYF
TRBJ2-1	few	TRBD2	TRBV5-5	TGTGCCAGCAGCTTGCTAGCGGGGGCCGCTATCTCCTACAATGAGCAGTTCTTC	CASSLLAGAAISYNEQFF
TRBJ2-1	.	TRBD2	TRBV7-2	TGTGCCAGCAGCTTAGTCCCAGCGGGGGTAGGCAATGAGCAGTTCTTC	CASSLVPAGVGNEQFF
TRBJ2-7	.	TRBD2	TRBV30	TGTGCCTGGAGACCACCACGCGGGGGAAGCTCCTACGAGCAGTACTTC	CAWRPPRGGSSYEQYF
TRBJ2-7	.	TRBD2	TRBV6-2/TRBV6-3	TGTGCCAGCACTCTAGCGGGGGCCCAGGGTGAGCAGTACTTC	CASTLAGAQGEQYF
TRBJ2-7	few	TRBD1	TRBV20-1	TGCAGTGCTAGAGATTCAGTGAAAGGGGGCCACTACGAGCAGTACTTC	CSARDSVKGGHYEQYF
TRBJ2-1	.	TRBD2	TRBV28	TGTGCCAGCAGTTTTATAGCGGGGGGCTACAATGAGCAGTTCTTC	CASSFIAGGYNEQFF
TRBJ2-4	few	.	TRBV7-2	TGTGCCAGCAGCCCTGACTATGGGTCCATTCAGTACTTC	CASSPDYGSIQYF
TRBJ2-3	few	TRBD2	TRBV5-1	TGCGCCAGCAGCGCCGGACTAGCAGGGGATACGCAGTATTTT	CASSAGLAGDTQYF
TRBJ1-2	once	.	TRBV12-3/TRBV12-4	TGTGCCAGCAGTTTTGGACTTAACTATGGCTACACCTTC	CASSFGLNYGYTF
TRBJ2-1	many	.	TRBV5-1	TGCGCCAGCAGCCCAGGGACATTCTACAATGAGCAGTTCTTC	CASSPGTFYNEQFF
TRBJ2-5	.	TRBD2	TRBV29-1	TGCAGCGTTCACCGACTAGCGGGAGGGCGAGAGACCCAGTACTTC	CSVHRLAGGRETQYF
TRBJ2-5	.	.	TRBV7-2	TGTGCCAGCAGCTTAGGTGACAAAAGGGCCCAGTACTTC	CASSLGDKRAQYF
TRBJ2-5	.	.	TRBV5-6	TGTGCCAGCAGCGCAAGACGGGAGCTGGAGACCCAGTACTTC	CASSARRELETQYF
TRBJ2-1	few	.	TRBV5-5	TGTGCCAGCAGCTTGAGAAGCAATGAGCAGTTCTTC	CASSLRSNEQFF
TRBJ2-5	.	.	TRBV24-1	TGTGCCACCAGCGACGACAGCTACCAAGAGACCCAGTACTTC	CATSDDSYQETQYF
TRBJ2-3	.	.	TRBV20-1	TGCAGTGCCGGGGGACTCTCTTGGAGCACAGATACGCAGTATTTT	CSAGGLSWSTDTQYF
TRBJ1-2	.	.	TRBV7-9	TGTGCCAGCAGCTTAGCGGAGCAGGGTGGCTACACCTTC	CASSLAEQGGYTF
TRBJ2-6	few	.	TRBV30	TGTGCCTGGAGCCTTCGGCGGTTCAGCTCCGGGGCCAACGTCCTGACTTTC	CAWSLRRFSSGANVLTF
TRBJ2-7	few	.	TRBV20-1	TGCAGTCCTAGGGGGGGGCGGCCCTACGAGCAGTACTTC	CSPRGGRPYEQYF
TRBJ2-7	.	.	TRBV10-3	TGTGCCATCAGTGGATCAAACGAGCAGTACTTC	CAISGSNEQYF
TRBJ2-7	.	.	TRBV12-3/TRBV12-4	TGTGCCAGCAGTTTACAGTCCAACTACGAGCAGTACTTC	CASSLQSNYEQYF
TRBJ2-1	.	.	TRBV7-8	TGTGCCAGCAGCACCTTTAGGGGCCGAAATGAGCAGTTCTTC	CASSTFRGRNEQFF